What follows are 7 T cell receptor beta chains derived from one specimen sequenced in a study of CD8+ T cells in alopecia areata. TCR sequencing used cDNA made by reverse transcription of extracted RNA. The assay was immunoSEQ multiplex PCR, and TCRdb's table has in-frame clones only and misses some. This table has 150,000 to 200,000 clones, 60% appearing once. Treatment given: oral pan-JAK inhibitor, 5-10 mg twice daily. Sequenced here: CD4+ T cells sorted from blood, sampled at week 24, from a patient treated with tofacitinib. The receptors stem from a human donor with alopecia areata.

The rearrangement uses TRBV7-2 and TRBJ2-2, with TRBD2 matching over 8 bases. Germline V CDR1 and CDR2: SGHTA, FQGNSA. This CDR3 spans 14 amino acids. The V gene end was trimmed by 11 bases and the J gene end by 2 bases; junction bases not matched to a gene: 7. The CDR3 here is CAQAGESNTGELFF. In DNA form, the CDR3 reads TGTGCCCAAGCGGGGGAAAGTAACACCGGGGAGCTGTTTTTT.

This chain joins TRBV10-1 and TRBJ1-1; no clear D. This CDR3 has 14 residues. The germline gives CDR1 WNHNN, CDR2 SYGVQD (reference sequence). The V end lost 10 bases, the J end lost 3 bases, and 18 bases lay between the germline ends. CDR3 loop: CATRKAIGDTEAFF. The CDR3 region has the DNA TGCGCCACCCGAAAGGCGATTGGGGACACTGAAGCTTTCTTT.

The CDR3 sequence is CASSLLHRGGHNEQFF. In nucleotides, the CDR3 is TGTGCCAGCAGCTTACTCCACCGGGGGGGCCACAATGAGCAGTTCTTC. This chain joins TRBV11-2 and TRBJ2-1, with TRBD2 matching 8 bases. The CDR3 is made up of 16 amino acids. V dropped 2 bases and J dropped 5; count of bases not matched to a gene: 8. CDR1 and CDR2 (germline): SGHAT, FQNNGV.

The rearrangement links TRBV5-1 to TRBJ2-1; D is unresolved. Germline lookup yields CDR1 SGHRS and CDR2 YFSETQ. The V end was cut by 0 bases, the J end by 7 bases, with 11 bases between. CDR3 size: 14 residues. The CDR3 protein is CASSLVPPNNEQFF. CDR3 in DNA: TGCGCCAGCAGCTTGGTCCCGCCGAATAATGAGCAGTTCTTC. Full variable domain (remainder filled in from reference TRBV5-1 and TRBJ2-1): KAGVTQTPRYLIKTRGQQVTLSCSPISGHRSVSWYQQTPGQGLQFLFEYFSETQRNKGNFPGRFSGRQFSNSRSEMNVSTLELGDSALYLCASSLVPPNNEQFFGPGTRLTVL.

To note about this clone: An end of the junction does not agree with germline; a read error may underlie this. The CDR3 sequence: CASSGGGQVFF. The CDR3 region has the DNA TGTGCCAGCAGTGGGGGGGGACAGGTTTTTTTC. This rearrangement joins TRBV27 to TRBJ2-4, with TRBD1 as a possible D gene (8 bases). This CDR3 region has 11 residues. Germline values: CDR1 MNHEY, CDR2 SMNVEV (reference sequence).

This chain connects TRBV29-1 to TRBJ1-6; possibly TRBD1 for D (6 bases). Trimming took off 6 bases at V and 7 bases at J, with 19 bases between the two ends. The length of the CDR3 is 15 residues. Germline assignment: CDR1 SQVTM and CDR2 ANQGSEA. Written as DNA, the CDR3 is TGCAGCGTGAGGGTCGGGGGACACCCCAATTCACCCCTCCACTTT. It specifies CSVRVGGHPNSPLHF.

The CDR3 sequence: CASSPRTGATTEAFF. CDR3 nucleotides: TGTGCCAGCAGCCCTCGGACAGGCGCTACCACTGAAGCTTTCTTT. The chain combines TRBV7-8 with TRBJ1-1; 7 bases align to TRBD1. Germline values: CDR1 SGHVS, CDR2 FQNEAQ. The CDR3 sequence is 15 residues long. The ends lost 5 bases at V and 4 bases at J; junction bases unmatched: 10.